This T cell receptor beta chain stems from a study of blood T cell repertoires in COVID-19. Overall study: PBMCs, B-cell-depleted T cells, or T cells were the source of the cDNA or gDNA that made up the material.

During active infection, Seattle patients enrolled and were then monitored through disease. Here immunoSEQ multiplex PCR was the method, and the copy in TCRdb shows in-frame clones only, minus some. The table lists under 200,000 clones, around 84% of them singletons, with 7% to 10% in the top ten. The source is a woman aged 55-70 years with COVID-19, enrolled during active disease. Sequencing was done on a sample of peripheral blood.

CDR3 nucleotides: TGTGCCAGCAGCTTAACTGGGGGGAGGTTCACCGGGGAGCTGTTTTTT. It yields the protein CASSLTGGRFTGELFF. The chain joins TRBV7-3 to TRBJ2-2; a weak D match, TRBD2 (6 bases). The CDR3 spans 16 residues. Germline assignment: CDR1 SGHTA and CDR2 FQGTGA. V dropped 0 bases and J dropped 4 bases, with 12 bases sitting between them.